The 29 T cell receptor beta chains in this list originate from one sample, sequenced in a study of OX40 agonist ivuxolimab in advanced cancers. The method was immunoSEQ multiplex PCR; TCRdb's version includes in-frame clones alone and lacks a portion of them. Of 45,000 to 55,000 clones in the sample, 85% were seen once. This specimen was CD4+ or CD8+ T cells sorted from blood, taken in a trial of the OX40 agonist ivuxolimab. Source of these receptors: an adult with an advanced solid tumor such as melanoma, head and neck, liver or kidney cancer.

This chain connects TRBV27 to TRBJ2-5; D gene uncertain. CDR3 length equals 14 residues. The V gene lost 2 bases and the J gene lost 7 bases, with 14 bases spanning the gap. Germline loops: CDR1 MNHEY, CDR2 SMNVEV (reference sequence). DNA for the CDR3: TGTGCCAGCAGTTTAGGTGGGAAGTGGGGGACCCAGTACTTC. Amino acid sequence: CASSLGGKWGTQYF.

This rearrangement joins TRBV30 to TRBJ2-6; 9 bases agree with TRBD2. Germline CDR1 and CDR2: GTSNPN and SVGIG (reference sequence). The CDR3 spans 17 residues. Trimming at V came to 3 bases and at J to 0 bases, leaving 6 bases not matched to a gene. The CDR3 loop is CAWRTAGGGSGANVLTF. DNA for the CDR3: TGTGCCTGGAGGACGGCGGGGGGGGGCTCTGGGGCCAACGTCCTGACTTTC.

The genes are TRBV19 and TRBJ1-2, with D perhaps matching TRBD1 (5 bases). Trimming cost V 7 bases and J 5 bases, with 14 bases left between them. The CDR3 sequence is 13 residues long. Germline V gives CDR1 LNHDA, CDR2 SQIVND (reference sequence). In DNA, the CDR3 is TGTGCCAGTACTGATGGGGGAATTTATGGCTACACCTTC. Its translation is CASTDGGIYGYTF.

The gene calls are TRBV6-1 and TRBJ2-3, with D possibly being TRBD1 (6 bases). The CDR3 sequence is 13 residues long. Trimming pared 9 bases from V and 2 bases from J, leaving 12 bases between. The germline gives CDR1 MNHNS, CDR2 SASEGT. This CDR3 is CASSGVITDTQYF. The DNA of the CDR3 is TGTGCCAGTTCAGGGGTCATCACAGATACGCAGTATTTT.

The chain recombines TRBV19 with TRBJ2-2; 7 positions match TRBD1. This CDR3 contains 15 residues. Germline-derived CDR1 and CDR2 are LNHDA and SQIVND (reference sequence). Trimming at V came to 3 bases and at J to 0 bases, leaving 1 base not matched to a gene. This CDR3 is CASSMDRTNTGELFF. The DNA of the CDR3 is TGTGCCAGTAGTATGGACAGGACGAACACCGGGGAGCTGTTTTTT.

The CDR3 region has the DNA TGTGCCAGCAGCCTGACAGGGGACGAGCAGTACTTC. Translation: CASSLTGDEQYF. The V and J genes are TRBV7-9 and TRBJ2-7, with 8 bases aligning to TRBD1. Germline CDR1 and CDR2: SEHNR and FQNEAQ (reference sequence). The CDR3 is made up of 12 amino acids. J lost 5 bases, V lost 5 bases, and 2 bases had no gene match.

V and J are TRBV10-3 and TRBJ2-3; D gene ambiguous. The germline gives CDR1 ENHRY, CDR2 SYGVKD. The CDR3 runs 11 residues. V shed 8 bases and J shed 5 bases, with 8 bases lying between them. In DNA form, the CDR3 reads TGTGCCATCCTAACCGGAGATACGCAGTATTTT. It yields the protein CAILTGDTQYF.

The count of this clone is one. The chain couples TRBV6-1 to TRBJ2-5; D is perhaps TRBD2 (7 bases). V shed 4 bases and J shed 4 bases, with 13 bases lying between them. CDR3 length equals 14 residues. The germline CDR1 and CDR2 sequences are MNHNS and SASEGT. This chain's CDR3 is CASSGTGGLETQYF. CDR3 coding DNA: TGTGCCAGCAGTGGTACGGGGGGCTTAGAGACCCAGTACTTC.

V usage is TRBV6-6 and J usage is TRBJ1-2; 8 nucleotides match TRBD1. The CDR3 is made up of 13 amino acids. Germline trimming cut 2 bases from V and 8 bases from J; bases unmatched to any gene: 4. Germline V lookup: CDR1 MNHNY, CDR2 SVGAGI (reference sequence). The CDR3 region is CASSYGQGDGYTF. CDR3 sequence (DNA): TGTGCCAGCAGTTACGGACAGGGTGACGGCTACACCTTC.

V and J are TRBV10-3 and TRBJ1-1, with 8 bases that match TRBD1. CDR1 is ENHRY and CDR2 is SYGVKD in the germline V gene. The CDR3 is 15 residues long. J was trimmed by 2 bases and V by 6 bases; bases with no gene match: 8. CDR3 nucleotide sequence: TGTGCCATCAGCAGAGCTACAGGGGGAAACACTGAAGCTTTCTTT. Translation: CAISRATGGNTEAFF.

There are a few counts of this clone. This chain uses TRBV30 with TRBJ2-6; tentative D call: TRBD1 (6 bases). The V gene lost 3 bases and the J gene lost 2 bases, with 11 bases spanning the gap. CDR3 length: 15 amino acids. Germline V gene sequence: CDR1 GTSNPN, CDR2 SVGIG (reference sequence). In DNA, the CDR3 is TGTGCCTGGAGCTTGGACAGTGCTGGGGCCAACGTCCTGACTTTC. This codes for CAWSLDSAGANVLTF. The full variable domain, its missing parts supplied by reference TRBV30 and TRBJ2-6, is SQTIHQWPATLVQPVGSPLSLECTVEGTSNPNLYWYRQAAGRGLQLLFYSVGIGQISSEVPQNLSASRPQDRQFILSSKKLLLSDSGFYLCAWSLDSAGANVLTFGAGSRLTVL.

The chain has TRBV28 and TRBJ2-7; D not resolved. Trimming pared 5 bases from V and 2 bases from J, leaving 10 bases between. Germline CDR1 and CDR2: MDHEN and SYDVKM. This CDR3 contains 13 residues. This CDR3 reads CASSPQVTYEQYF. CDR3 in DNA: TGTGCCAGCAGTCCCCAAGTTACCTACGAGCAGTACTTC. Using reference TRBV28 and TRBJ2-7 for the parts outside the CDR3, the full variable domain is DVKVTQSSRYLVKRTGEKVFLECVQDMDHENMFWYRQDPGLGLRLIYFSYDVKMKEKGDIPEGYSVSREKKERFSLILESASTNQTSMYLCASSPQVTYEQYFGPGTRLTVT.

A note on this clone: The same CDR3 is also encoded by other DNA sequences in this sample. Written as DNA, the CDR3 is TGTGCCAGCAGCTTAGAGGCAGGGGGAGAGCAGTACTTC. Translated: CASSLEAGGEQYF. The genes are TRBV7-2 and TRBJ2-7, with 7 bases aligning to TRBD1. Germline lookup yields CDR1 SGHTA and CDR2 FQGNSA. The CDR3 has 13 residues. Germline trimming cut 1 base from V and 7 bases from J; bases unmatched to any gene: 4.

DNA for the CDR3: TGTGCCAGTAGTATCGACACAGATACGCAGTATTTT. Protein: CASSIDTDTQYF. The chain employs TRBV19 and TRBJ2-3; D is unclear. The ends were cut back, 3 bases at V and 2 bases at J, with 3 bases in the middle. This CDR3 has 12 residues. Per the germline V gene, CDR1 is LNHDA and CDR2 is SQIVND (reference sequence).

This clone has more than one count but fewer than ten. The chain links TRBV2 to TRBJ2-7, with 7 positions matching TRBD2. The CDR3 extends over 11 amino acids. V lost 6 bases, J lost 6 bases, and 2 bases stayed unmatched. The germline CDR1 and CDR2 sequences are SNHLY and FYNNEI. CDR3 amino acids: CASRGGSEQYF. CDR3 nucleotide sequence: TGTGCCAGCAGGGGAGGGAGCGAGCAGTACTTC.

This chain's CDR3 is CASSVVKFNEKLFF. The CDR3 region has the DNA TGTGCCAGCAGCGTAGTAAAGTTTAATGAAAAACTGTTTTTT. The rearrangement joins TRBV9 to TRBJ1-4; D not resolved. CDR3 length equals 14 residues. The V gene's germline CDR1 is SGDLS and CDR2 YYNGEE. Trimming shortened V by 0 bases and J by 4 bases, and 7 bases separated the two germline ends.

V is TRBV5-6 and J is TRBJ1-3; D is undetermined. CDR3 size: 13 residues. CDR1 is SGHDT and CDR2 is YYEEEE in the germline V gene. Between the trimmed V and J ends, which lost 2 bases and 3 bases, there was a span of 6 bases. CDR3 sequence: CASSFYSGNTIYF. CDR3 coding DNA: TGTGCCAGCAGCTTCTACAGTGGAAACACCATATATTTT.

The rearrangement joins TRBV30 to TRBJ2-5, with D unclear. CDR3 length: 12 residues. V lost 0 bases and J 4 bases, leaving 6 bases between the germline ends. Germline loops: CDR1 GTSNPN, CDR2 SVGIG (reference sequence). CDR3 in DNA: TGTGCCTGGAGTGTACGGTCAGAGACCCAGTACTTC. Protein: CAWSVRSETQYF.

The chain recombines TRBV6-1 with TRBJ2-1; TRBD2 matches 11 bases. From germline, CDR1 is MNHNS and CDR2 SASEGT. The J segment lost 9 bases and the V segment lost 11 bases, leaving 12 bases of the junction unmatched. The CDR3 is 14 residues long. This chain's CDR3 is CAAKELAGGGEQFF. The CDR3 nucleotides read TGTGCCGCCAAAGAATTAGCGGGAGGGGGTGAGCAGTTCTTC.

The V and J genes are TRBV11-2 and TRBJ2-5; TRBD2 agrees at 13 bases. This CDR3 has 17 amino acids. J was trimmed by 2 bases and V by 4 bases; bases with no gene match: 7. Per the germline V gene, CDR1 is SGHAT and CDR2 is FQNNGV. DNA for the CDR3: TGTGCCAGCAGCTCAGGGACTAGCGGGACGAGACAAGAGACCCAGTACTTC. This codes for CASSSGTSGTRQETQYF.

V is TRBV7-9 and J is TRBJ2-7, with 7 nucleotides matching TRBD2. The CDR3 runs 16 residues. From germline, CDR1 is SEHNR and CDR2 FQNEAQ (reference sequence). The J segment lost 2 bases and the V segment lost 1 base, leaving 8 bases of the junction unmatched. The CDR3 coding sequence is TGTGCCAGCAGCTTAGGTACGGGGGGTCAAACCTACGAGCAGTACTTC. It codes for CASSLGTGGQTYEQYF.

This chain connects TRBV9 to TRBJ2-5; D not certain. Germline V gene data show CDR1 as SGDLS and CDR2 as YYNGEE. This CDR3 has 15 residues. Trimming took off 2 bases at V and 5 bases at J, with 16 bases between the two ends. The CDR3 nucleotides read TGTGCCAGCAGCGTCCCTATGGAGCTGATGGAGACCCAGTACTTC. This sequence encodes CASSVPMELMETQYF.

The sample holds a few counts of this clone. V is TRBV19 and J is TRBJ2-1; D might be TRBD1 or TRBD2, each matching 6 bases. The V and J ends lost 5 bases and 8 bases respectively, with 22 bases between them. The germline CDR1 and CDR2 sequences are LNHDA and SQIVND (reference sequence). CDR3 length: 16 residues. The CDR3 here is CASSSATGGYGDEQFF. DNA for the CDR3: TGTGCCAGTAGTTCGGCGACAGGAGGGTACGGCGATGAGCAGTTCTTC.

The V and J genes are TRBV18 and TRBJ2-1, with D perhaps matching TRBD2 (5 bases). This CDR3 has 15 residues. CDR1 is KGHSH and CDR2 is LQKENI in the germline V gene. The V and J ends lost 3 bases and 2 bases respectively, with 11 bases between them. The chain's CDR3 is CASSPLEAPYNEQFF. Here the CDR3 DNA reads TGTGCCAGCTCACCTCTGGAGGCCCCCTACAATGAGCAGTTCTTC.

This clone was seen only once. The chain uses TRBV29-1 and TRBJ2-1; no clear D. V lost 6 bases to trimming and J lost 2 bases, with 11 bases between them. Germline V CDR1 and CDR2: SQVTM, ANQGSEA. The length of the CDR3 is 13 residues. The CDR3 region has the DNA TGCAGCGTAAGACCCCTAACCTACAATGAGCAGTTCTTC. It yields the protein CSVRPLTYNEQFF.

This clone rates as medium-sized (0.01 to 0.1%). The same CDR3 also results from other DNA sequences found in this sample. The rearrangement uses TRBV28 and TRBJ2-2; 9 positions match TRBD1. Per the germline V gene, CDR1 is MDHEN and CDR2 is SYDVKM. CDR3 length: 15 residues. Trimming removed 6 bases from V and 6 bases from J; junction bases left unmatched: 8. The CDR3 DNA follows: TGTGCCAGCAGCCTCCCGGGACAGGGATCCGGGGAGCTGTTTTTT. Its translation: CASSLPGQGSGELFF.

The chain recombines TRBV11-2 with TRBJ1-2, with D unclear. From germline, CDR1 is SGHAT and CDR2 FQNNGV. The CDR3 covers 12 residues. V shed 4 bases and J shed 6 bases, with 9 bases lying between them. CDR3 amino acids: CASSSGVDGYTF. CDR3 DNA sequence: TGTGCCAGCAGCTCGGGCGTGGATGGCTACACCTTC.

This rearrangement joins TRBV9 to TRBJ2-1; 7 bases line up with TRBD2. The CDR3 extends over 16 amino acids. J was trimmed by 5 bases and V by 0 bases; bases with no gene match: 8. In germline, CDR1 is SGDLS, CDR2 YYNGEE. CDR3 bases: TGTGCCAGCAGCGTAGGGCTTTGGGGGGGAAACAATGAGCAGTTCTTC. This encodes CASSVGLWGGNNEQFF.

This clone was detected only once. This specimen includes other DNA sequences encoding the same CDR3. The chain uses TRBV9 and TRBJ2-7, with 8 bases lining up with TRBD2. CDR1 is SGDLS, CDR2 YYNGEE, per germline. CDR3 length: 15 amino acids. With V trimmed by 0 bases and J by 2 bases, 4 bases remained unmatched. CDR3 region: CASSVGGSGTYEQYF. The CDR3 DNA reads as TGTGCCAGCAGCGTAGGAGGTAGCGGGACCTACGAGCAGTACTTC.